This TCR beta chain was sequenced in a study of shared clonotypes between healthy human individuals. Repertoires were generated with immunoSEQ multiplex PCR, while TCRdb's copy carries only in-frame clones and drops some. The sample lists roughly 1 million clones, approximately 68% seen once, with over 1.3% in the top ten. The CDR3 sequence is 13 residues long. CDR1 is SNHLY, CDR2 FYNNEI, per germline. Trimming pared 6 bases from V and 0 bases from J, leaving 9 bases between. This clone was recorded only once. The sequencing sample was made of memory CD4+ T cells sorted from blood. Stated subset: CD45RA-negative fraction. The sequence derives from a man aged 18 to 35 in good health. This chain connects TRBV2 to TRBJ2-7; a possible D gene is TRBD1 (5 bases). The DNA for the CDR3 is TGTGCCAGCAGCCCAGACAGCTCCTACGAGCAGTACTTC. Translated, it gives CASSPDSSYEQYF.